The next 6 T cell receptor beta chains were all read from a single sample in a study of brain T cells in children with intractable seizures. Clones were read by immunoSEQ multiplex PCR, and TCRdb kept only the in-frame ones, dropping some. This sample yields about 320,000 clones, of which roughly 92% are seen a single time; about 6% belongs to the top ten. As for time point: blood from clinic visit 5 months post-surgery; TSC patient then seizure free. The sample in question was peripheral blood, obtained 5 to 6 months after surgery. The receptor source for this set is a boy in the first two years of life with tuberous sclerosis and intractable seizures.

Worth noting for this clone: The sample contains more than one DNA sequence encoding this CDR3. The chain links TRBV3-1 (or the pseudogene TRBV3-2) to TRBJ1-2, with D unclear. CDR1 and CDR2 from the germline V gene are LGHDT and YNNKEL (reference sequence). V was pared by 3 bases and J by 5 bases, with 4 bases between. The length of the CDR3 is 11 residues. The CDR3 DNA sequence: TGTGCCAGCAGCCAGGCTTATGGCTACACCTTC. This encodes CASSQAYGYTF.

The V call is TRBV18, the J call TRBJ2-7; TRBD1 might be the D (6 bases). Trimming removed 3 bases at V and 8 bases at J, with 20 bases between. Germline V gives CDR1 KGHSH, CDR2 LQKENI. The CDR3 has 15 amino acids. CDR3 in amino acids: CASSPGQPALRKQYF. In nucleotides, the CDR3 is TGTGCCAGCTCACCCGGACAGCCTGCCCTTCGCAAGCAGTACTTC.

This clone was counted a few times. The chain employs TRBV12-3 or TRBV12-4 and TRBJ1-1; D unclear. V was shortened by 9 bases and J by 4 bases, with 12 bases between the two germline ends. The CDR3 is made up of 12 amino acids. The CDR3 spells CASRRAPTEAFF. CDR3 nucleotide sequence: TGTGCCAGTAGGAGGGCACCCACTGAAGCTTTCTTT.

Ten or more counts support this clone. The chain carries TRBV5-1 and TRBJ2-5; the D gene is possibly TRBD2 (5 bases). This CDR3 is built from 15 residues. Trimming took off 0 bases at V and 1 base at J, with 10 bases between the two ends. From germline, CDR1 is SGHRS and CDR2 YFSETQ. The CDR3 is CASSLAGGLQETQYF. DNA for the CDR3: TGCGCCAGCAGCTTGGCCGGAGGACTCCAAGAGACCCAGTACTTC. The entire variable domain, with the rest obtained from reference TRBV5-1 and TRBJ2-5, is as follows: KAGVTQTPRYLIKTRGQQVTLSCSPISGHRSVSWYQQTPGQGLQFLFEYFSETQRNKGNFPGRFSGRQFSNSRSEMNVSTLELGDSALYLCASSLAGGLQETQYFGPGTRLLVL.

Here the CDR3 reads CATWRETQYF. The CDR3 nucleotides are TGTGCCACCTGGCGAGAGACCCAGTACTTC. The chain carries TRBV6-5 and TRBJ2-5; D ambiguous. Trimming pared 10 bases from V and 4 bases from J, leaving 7 bases between. There are 10 residues in the CDR3. CDR1 and CDR2 (germline): MNHEY, SVGAGI.

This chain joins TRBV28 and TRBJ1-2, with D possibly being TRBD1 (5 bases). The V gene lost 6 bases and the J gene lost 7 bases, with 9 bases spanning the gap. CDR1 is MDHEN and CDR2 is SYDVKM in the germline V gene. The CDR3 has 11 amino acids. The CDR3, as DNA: TGTGCCAGCAGGGAGGGGAGTGGCTACACCTTC. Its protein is CASREGSGYTF.